This T cell receptor beta chain was identified during a study of molecular identifiers for immune sequencing clone quantification. Study context: The replicates split RNA from around 20,000 or 100,000 naive CD8 cells five ways and sequenced four.

Germline V gene lookup returns CDR1 LNHDA and CDR2 SQIVND (reference sequence). V shed 4 bases and J 5 bases; nucleotides not matched to a gene: 7. The CDR3 is 14 amino acids. Bulk libraries came from a prior protocol with listed TCR primers. One entry per CDR3 protein, called by TCRdb with MiXCR from the PCR reads. The sample carries about 640,000 distinct CDR3 sequences, 15% to 20% recorded once. This sequence originates from a human donor in good health. Some libraries in this study had Jurkat cell RNA spiked in. The specimen sequenced was naive CD8+ T cells from blood, with Jurkat cell RNA spiked in. Documented subset: FACS-sorted CD8+CD4-CCR7+CD45RA+ naive T cells. The chain uses TRBV19 and TRBJ2-7; TRBD1 matches 8 bases. The CDR3 region is CASSTTGDVHEQYF. The CDR3 nucleotides read TGTGCCAGTAGTACGACAGGGGATGTCCACGAGCAGTACTTC.